This TCR beta chain was captured by sequencing in a study of blood T cell repertoires in COVID-19. Study summary: Acute and convalescent COVID-19 specimens originated in the United States, Italy and Spain. In each case, the material was cDNA or gDNA derived from T cells, B-cell-depleted T cells, or PBMCs.

V lost 0 bases, J lost 8 bases, and 2 bases stayed unmatched. CDR1 GTSNPN and CDR2 SVGIG come from the germline V gene (reference sequence). This CDR3 region has 12 residues. In the study's own analysis: It was from reference gene primer amplification that nucleated cell counts were estimated. Sequencing was performed with immunoSEQ multiplex PCR; in TCRdb, only in-frame clones are kept and a portion is missing. V, J and clone size derive from that table, while D and trimming were established from the DNA sequence. The table shows approximately 68,000 clones, with about nine tenths occurring only once.

The chain couples TRBV30 to TRBJ1-1; TRBD1 agrees at 8 bases. Material: peripheral blood. The origin of this receptor is a man between 65 and 79 years old with active or convalescent COVID-19. The CDR3 DNA follows: TGTGCCTGGAGTGTAACAGGGGGAGAAGCTTTCTTT. It specifies CAWSVTGGEAFF.